A single sample gave rise to the 22 T cell receptor beta chains below, sequenced in a study of Tregs in tolerant kidney transplant recipients. Produced via immunoSEQ multiplex PCR; TCRdb's table is partial and in-frame only. Of 81,000 or so clones in the sample, around nine tenths are singletons; the top ten hold 1.6%. Recipients received nonmyeloablative bone marrow transplants from related graft donors, with transient mixed chimerism. Specimen: CD4+ T cells from blood (PBMCs), collected 24 months after the transplant. The receptors were sampled from a human patient who received a combined kidney and bone marrow transplant. Some T cells may be provided by the graft donor.

The V and J genes are TRBV30 and TRBJ1-1, with 7 bases matching TRBD1. The germline gives CDR1 GTSNPN, CDR2 SVGIG (reference sequence). The V gene end was trimmed by 3 bases and the J gene end by 0 bases; junction bases not matched to a gene: 4. The CDR3 is 14 residues long. This CDR3 reads CAWRTGAMNTEAFF. The CDR3 bases are TGTGCCTGGAGAACAGGGGCCATGAACACTGAAGCTTTCTTT.

The chain is built from TRBV19 and TRBJ2-6, with 8 bases that match TRBD1. This CDR3 spans 17 amino acids. Trimming at V came to 5 bases and at J to 0 bases, leaving 6 bases not matched to a gene. The germline CDR1 and CDR2 sequences are LNHDA and SQIVND (reference sequence). CDR3 protein: CASSSPGQASGANVLTF. CDR3 DNA: TGTGCCAGTAGTTCCCCGGGACAGGCCTCTGGGGCCAACGTCCTGACTTTC. Combining the CDR3 with reference TRBV19 and TRBJ2-6 gives the whole variable domain DGGITQSPKYLFRKEGQNVTLSCEQNLNHDAMYWYRQDPGQGLRLIYYSQIVNDFQKGDIAEGYSVSREKKESFPLTVTSAQKNPTAFYLCASSSPGQASGANVLTFGAGSRLTVL.

The chain links TRBV18 to TRBJ2-7, with 7 bases fitting TRBD1. The ends lost 2 bases at V and 7 bases at J; junction bases unmatched: 11. The CDR3 sequence is 15 residues long. CDR1 and CDR2 from the germline V gene are KGHSH and LQKENI. The CDR3 is CASSPYERGGREQYF. The CDR3 region has the DNA TGTGCCAGCTCACCATACGAGCGAGGGGGCAGGGAGCAGTACTTC.

The V call is TRBV7-9, the J call TRBJ1-1; D call uncertain. CDR1 SEHNR and CDR2 FQNEAQ come from the germline V gene (reference sequence). Trimming pared 9 bases from V and 4 bases from J, leaving 15 bases between. The CDR3 spans 13 residues. The CDR3 nucleotides are TGTGCCAGTCAGCAGGCGGGTGTCACTGAAGCTTTCTTT. Residues: CASQQAGVTEAFF.

The chain recombines TRBV14 with TRBJ2-2, with D hard to call. Trimming pared 4 bases from V and 2 bases from J, leaving 17 bases between. Germline CDR1 is SGHDN and CDR2 is FVKESK. This CDR3 comprises 17 residues. CDR3 DNA: TGTGCCAGCAGCCTCCGGATCCAAGGAGTAAACACCGGGGAGCTGTTTTTT. Translating it yields CASSLRIQGVNTGELFF. The variable domain in full, completed from reference TRBV14 and TRBJ2-2, reads EAGVTQFPSHSVIEKGQTVTLRCDPISGHDNLYWYRRVMGKEIKFLLHFVKESKQDESGMPNNRFLAERTGGTYSTLKVQPAELEDSGVYFCASSLRIQGVNTGELFFGEGSRLTVL.

The chain recombines TRBV19 with TRBJ2-3, with TRBD1 identical over 7 bases. Germline V gene sequence: CDR1 LNHDA, CDR2 SQIVND (reference sequence). V lost 10 bases to trimming and J lost 0 bases; unmatched junction nucleotides: 4. The CDR3 covers 13 residues. CDR3 in amino acids: CATSGQSTDTQYF. The CDR3 bases are TGTGCCACTTCGGGACAGAGCACAGATACGCAGTATTTT.

CDR3 loop: CAISEGDSNYGYTF. CDR3 in DNA: TGTGCCATCAGTGAGGGGGACTCTAACTATGGCTACACCTTC. This chain links TRBV10-3 with TRBJ1-2; D perhaps matches TRBD1 (5 bases). V shed 2 bases and J shed 0 bases, with 7 bases lying between them. CDR3 length: 14 residues. From germline, CDR1 is ENHRY and CDR2 SYGVKD.

CDR3 region: CSVGPQPLDGYTF. The CDR3 region has the DNA TGCAGCGTTGGCCCACAGCCCCTTGATGGCTACACCTTC. This chain joins TRBV29-1 and TRBJ1-2; no reliable D call. Germline lookup yields CDR1 SQVTM and CDR2 ANQGSEA. This CDR3 spans 13 amino acids. The V end was cut by 4 bases, the J end by 6 bases, with 15 bases between.

This chain uses TRBV19 with TRBJ2-7; a possible D gene is TRBD1 (5 bases). Germline V gene data show CDR1 as LNHDA and CDR2 as SQIVND (reference sequence). V was shortened by 5 bases and J by 6 bases, with 20 bases between the two germline ends. This CDR3 contains 15 residues. The CDR3 is CASSPQGSAIGEQYF. The CDR3 DNA reads TGTGCCAGTAGTCCCCAGGGATCGGCGATCGGCGAGCAGTACTTC.

A remark on this clone: Distinct nucleotide sequences in the sample also encode this CDR3. The chain is built from TRBV4-3 and TRBJ2-3; TRBD1 aligns across 7 bases. The CDR3 spans 14 residues. CDR1 LGHNA and CDR2 YSLEER come from the germline V gene. Trimming removed 4 bases from V and 2 bases from J; junction bases left unmatched: 3. CDR3 protein: CASSPTGPTDTQYF. The CDR3 DNA reads TGCGCCAGCAGCCCGACAGGGCCCACAGATACGCAGTATTTT.

The CDR3 protein is CASSQEARTDTQYF. The DNA for the CDR3 is TGTGCCAGCAGCCAAGAGGCCCGCACAGATACGCAGTATTTT. The chain links TRBV4-2 to TRBJ2-3; no definite D call. V dropped 0 bases and J dropped 1 base, with 5 bases sitting between them. This CDR3 spans 14 amino acids. CDR1 LGHNA and CDR2 YNFKEQ come from the germline V gene.

This clone has just one count. Here the CDR3 reads CASTGTGIYEQYF. CDR3 DNA: TGTGCCAGTACCGGGACAGGGATATACGAGCAGTACTTC. The chain recombines TRBV19 with TRBJ2-7; 9 nucleotides match TRBD1. Germline CDR1 LNHDA, CDR2 SQIVND (reference sequence). V gave up 7 bases and J gave up 4 bases; unmatched junction bases: 5. This CDR3 is built from 13 residues.

The gene calls are TRBV30 and TRBJ1-5; D possibly corresponds to TRBD1 (6 bases). CDR1 and CDR2 from the germline V gene are GTSNPN and SVGIG (reference sequence). This CDR3 spans 12 amino acids. Trimming took off 5 bases at V and 6 bases at J, with 11 bases between the two ends. The CDR3 loop is CAWGTIGQPQHF. The CDR3 bases are TGTGCCTGGGGGACAATCGGTCAGCCCCAGCATTTT.

The V and J genes are TRBV7-2 and TRBJ2-1; the D gene is possibly TRBD2 (5 bases). Germline assignment: CDR1 SGHTA and CDR2 FQGNSA. Between the trimmed V and J ends, which lost 5 bases and 5 bases, there was a span of 13 bases. The CDR3 extends over 14 amino acids. The CDR3 is CASSPVAGNNEQFF. The CDR3 region has the DNA TGTGCCAGCAGCCCTGTGGCCGGGAACAATGAGCAGTTCTTC.

The chain couples TRBV11-3 to TRBJ2-7, with D unresolved. Trimming took off 5 bases at V and 6 bases at J, with 11 bases between the two ends. The CDR3 contains 12 residues. CDR1 and CDR2 from the germline V gene are SGHNT and YENEEA. CDR3 nucleotides: TGTGCCAGCAGCCATTTTTCCCCCGAGCAGTACTTC. Encoded protein: CASSHFSPEQYF.

The chain uses TRBV7-2 and TRBJ2-1; TRBD2 aligns across 7 bases. The CDR3 is made up of 15 amino acids. Germline CDR1 SGHTA, CDR2 FQGNSA. The V gene end was trimmed by 5 bases and the J gene end by 2 bases; junction bases not matched to a gene: 6. CDR3 DNA sequence: TGTGCCAGCAGCCCGTGGGGGGGGGCCTACAATGAGCAGTTCTTC. This encodes CASSPWGGAYNEQFF.

The chain employs TRBV25-1 and TRBJ2-7, with D possibly TRBD2 on 6 matching bases. This CDR3 contains 15 residues. Germline loops: CDR1 MGHDK, CDR2 SYGVNS. V gave up 4 bases and J gave up 2 bases, with 15 bases separating them. The CDR3 DNA is TGTGCCAGCAGTGGATACGGGACTCTAACCTACGAGCAGTACTTC. This translates into CASSGYGTLTYEQYF.

V usage is TRBV7-9 and J usage is TRBJ2-3, with D uncertain. CDR3 length: 14 residues. CDR1 and CDR2 (germline): SEHNR, FQNEAQ (reference sequence). Trimming removed 5 bases from V and 3 bases from J, with 12 bases in between. CDR3 nucleotide sequence: TGTGCCAGCAGCCCGGTTCCCTTTACAGATACGCAGTATTTT. It encodes CASSPVPFTDTQYF.

The chain links TRBV6-1 to TRBJ2-3; 9 positions match TRBD2. The V gene end was trimmed by 5 bases and the J gene end by 6 bases; junction bases not matched to a gene: 6. Germline assignment: CDR1 MNHNS and CDR2 SASEGT. The CDR3 length is 14 residues. CDR3 region: CASSPGLASDTQYF. CDR3 nucleotides: TGTGCCAGCAGTCCGGGACTAGCTTCGGATACGCAGTATTTT.

V gene TRBV29-1 combines with J gene TRBJ1-3; D not resolved. The CDR3 is made up of 14 amino acids. Germline V gene sequence: CDR1 SQVTM, CDR2 ANQGSEA. Trimming left V 7 bases short and J 8 bases short, with 21 bases between. This CDR3 is CSASPRVKEDTIYF. DNA for the CDR3: TGCAGCGCCAGTCCCCGGGTAAAAGAGGACACCATATATTTT.

The CDR3 DNA sequence: TGTGCCAGCAGCTTCAGCTACAGCGAGCAGTACTTC. Protein: CASSFSYSEQYF. The chain is built from TRBV7-2 and TRBJ2-7; D is unresolved. Germline CDR1 is SGHTA and CDR2 is FQGNSA. CDR3 length equals 12 residues. V lost 3 bases, J lost 6 bases, and 9 bases lay in between.

J is TRBJ1-4 and V is TRBV11-2; 8 bases are a match to TRBD1. CDR3 size: 16 residues. The V segment lost 5 bases and the J segment 8 bases; nucleotides outside the gene matches: 13. Germline lookup yields CDR1 SGHAT and CDR2 FQNNGV. Here the CDR3 reads CASSRLRQGRREKLFF. CDR3 nucleotides: TGTGCCAGCAGCCGCCTTCGACAGGGGAGGAGGGAAAAACTGTTTTTT.